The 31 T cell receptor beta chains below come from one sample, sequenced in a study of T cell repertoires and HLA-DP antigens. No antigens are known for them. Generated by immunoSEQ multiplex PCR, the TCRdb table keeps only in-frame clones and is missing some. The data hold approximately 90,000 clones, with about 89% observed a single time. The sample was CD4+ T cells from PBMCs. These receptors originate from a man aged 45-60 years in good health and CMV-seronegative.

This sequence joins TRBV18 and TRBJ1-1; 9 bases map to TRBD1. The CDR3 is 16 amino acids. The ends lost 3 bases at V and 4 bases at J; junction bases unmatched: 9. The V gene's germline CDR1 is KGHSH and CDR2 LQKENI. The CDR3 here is CASSPDPGQGTTEAFF. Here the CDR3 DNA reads TGTGCCAGCTCACCCGATCCCGGACAGGGGACCACTGAAGCTTTCTTT.

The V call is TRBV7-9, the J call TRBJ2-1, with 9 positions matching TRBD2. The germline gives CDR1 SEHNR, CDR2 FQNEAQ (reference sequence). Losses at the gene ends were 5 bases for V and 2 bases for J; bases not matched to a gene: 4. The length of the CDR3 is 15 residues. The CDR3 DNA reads TGTGCCAGCAGCCCAGCGGGAGGTGCCTACAATGAGCAGTTCTTC. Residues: CASSPAGGAYNEQFF.

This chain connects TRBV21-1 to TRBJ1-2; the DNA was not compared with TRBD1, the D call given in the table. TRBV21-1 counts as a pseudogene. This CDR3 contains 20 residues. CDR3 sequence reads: CASSRGRRGPAEDINYGYTF. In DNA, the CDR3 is TGTGCCAGCAGCAGAGGCCGCAGGGGTCCTGCAGAAGACATTAACTATGGCTACACCTTC.

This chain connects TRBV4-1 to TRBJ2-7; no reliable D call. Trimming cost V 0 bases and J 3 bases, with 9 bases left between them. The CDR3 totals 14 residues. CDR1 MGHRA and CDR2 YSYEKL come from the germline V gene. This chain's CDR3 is CASSQDPQDYEQYF. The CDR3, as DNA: TGCGCCAGCAGCCAAGATCCGCAGGACTACGAGCAGTACTTC.

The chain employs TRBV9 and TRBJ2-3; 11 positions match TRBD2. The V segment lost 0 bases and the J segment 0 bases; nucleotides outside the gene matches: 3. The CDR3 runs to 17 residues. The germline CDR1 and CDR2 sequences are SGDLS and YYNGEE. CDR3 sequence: CASSVASGGLSTDTQYF. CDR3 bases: TGTGCCAGCAGCGTAGCTAGCGGGGGGCTTAGCACAGATACGCAGTATTTT. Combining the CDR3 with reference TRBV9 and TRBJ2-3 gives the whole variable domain DSGVTQTPKHLITATGQRVTLRCSPRSGDLSVYWYQQSLDQGLQFLIQYYNGEERAKGNILERFSAQQFPDLHSELNLSSLELGDSALYFCASSVASGGLSTDTQYFGPGTRLTVL.

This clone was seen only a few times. In nucleotides, the CDR3 is TGTGCCAGCAGCTTCGCCTCATATGGCTACACCTTC. It translates to CASSFASYGYTF. V usage is TRBV13 and J usage is TRBJ1-2; D unresolved. The CDR3 covers 12 residues. V lost 3 bases and J lost 5, with 7 bases in between. Germline V CDR1 and CDR2: PRHDT, FYEKMQ (reference sequence).

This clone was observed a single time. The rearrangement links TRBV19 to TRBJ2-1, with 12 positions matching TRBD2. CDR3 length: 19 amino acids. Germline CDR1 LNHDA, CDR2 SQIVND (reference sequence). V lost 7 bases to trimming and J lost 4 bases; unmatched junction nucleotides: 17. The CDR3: CASTPGTSGLRGSYNEQFF. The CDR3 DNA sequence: TGTGCCAGTACCCCCGGGACTAGCGGGCTCCGGGGATCTTACAATGAGCAGTTCTTC.

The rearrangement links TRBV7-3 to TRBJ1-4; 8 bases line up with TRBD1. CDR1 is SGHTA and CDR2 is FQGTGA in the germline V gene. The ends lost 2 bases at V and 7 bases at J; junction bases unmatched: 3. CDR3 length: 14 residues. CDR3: CASSLDRGSEKLFF. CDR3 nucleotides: TGTGCCAGCAGCTTAGACAGGGGTAGTGAAAAACTGTTTTTT.

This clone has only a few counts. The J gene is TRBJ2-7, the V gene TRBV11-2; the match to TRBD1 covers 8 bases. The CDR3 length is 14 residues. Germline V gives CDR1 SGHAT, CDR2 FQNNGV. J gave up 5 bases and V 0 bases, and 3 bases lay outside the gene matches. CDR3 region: CASSLDRGPHEQYF. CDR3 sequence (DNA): TGTGCCAGCAGCTTAGACAGGGGGCCCCACGAGCAGTACTTC.

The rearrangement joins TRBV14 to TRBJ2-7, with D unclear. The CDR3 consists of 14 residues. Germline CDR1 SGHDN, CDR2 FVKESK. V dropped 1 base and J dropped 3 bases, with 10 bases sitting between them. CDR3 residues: CASSQAHGYYEQYF. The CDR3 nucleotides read TGTGCCAGCAGCCAAGCTCACGGTTACTACGAGCAGTACTTC.

The CDR3 DNA follows: TGTGCCATCAGCAAGACAGGTTATGGCTACACCTTC. Protein sequence: CAISKTGYGYTF. The chain couples TRBV10-3 to TRBJ1-2; D possibly corresponds to TRBD1 (6 bases). Trimming removed 6 bases from V and 5 bases from J, with 10 bases in between. CDR1 is ENHRY and CDR2 is SYGVKD in the germline V gene. This CDR3 is built from 12 residues.

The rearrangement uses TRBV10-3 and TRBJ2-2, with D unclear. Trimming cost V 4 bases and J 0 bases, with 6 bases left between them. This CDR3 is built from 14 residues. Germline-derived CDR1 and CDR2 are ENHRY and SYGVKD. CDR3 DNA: TGTGCCATCAGTGTGTCCCCGAACACCGGGGAGCTGTTTTTT. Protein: CAISVSPNTGELFF.

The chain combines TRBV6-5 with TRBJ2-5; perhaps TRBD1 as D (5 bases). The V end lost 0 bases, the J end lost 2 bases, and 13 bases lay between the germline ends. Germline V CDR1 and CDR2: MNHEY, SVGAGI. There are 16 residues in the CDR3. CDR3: CASSYSSRGGQETQYF. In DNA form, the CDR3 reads TGTGCCAGCAGTTACTCGAGTAGGGGTGGTCAAGAGACCCAGTACTTC.

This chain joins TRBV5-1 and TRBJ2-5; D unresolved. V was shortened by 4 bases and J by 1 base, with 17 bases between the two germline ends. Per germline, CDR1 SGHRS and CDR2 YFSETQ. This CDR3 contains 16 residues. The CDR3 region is CASSRSPMAPQETQYF. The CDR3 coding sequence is TGCGCCAGCAGCCGAAGCCCTATGGCCCCCCAAGAGACCCAGTACTTC.

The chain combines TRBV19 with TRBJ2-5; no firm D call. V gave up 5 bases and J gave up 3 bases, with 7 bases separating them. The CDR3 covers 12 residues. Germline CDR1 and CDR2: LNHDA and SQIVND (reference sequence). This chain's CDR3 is CASSATKETQYF. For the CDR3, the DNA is TGTGCCAGTAGTGCGACCAAAGAGACCCAGTACTTC.

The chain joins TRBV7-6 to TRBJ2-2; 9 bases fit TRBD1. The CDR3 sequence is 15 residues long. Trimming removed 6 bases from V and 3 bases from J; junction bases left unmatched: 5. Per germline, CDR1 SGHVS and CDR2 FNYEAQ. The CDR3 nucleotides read TGTGCCAGCAGATCGGGACAGGGAGACACCGGGGAGCTGTTTTTT. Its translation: CASRSGQGDTGELFF.

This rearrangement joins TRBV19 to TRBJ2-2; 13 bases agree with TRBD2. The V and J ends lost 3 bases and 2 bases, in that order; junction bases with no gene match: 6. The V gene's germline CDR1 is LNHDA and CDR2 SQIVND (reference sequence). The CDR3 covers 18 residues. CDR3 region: CASSIRLAGGLNTGELFF. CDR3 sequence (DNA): TGTGCCAGTAGTATTAGACTAGCGGGAGGCCTAAACACCGGGGAGCTGTTTTTT.

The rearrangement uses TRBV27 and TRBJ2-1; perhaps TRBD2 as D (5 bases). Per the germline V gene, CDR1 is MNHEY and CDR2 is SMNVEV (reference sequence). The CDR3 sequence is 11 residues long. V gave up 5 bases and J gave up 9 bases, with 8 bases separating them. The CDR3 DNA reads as TGTGCCAGCAGTAAAGGACTTGAGCAGTTCTTC. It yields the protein CASSKGLEQFF.

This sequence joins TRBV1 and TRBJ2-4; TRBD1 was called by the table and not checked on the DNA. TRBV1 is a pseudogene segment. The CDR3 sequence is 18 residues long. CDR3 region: CTSSQAGVPANTKNIQYF. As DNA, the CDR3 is TGCACCAGCAGCCAAGCAGGGGTCCCAGCCAATACCAAAAACATTCAGTACTTC.

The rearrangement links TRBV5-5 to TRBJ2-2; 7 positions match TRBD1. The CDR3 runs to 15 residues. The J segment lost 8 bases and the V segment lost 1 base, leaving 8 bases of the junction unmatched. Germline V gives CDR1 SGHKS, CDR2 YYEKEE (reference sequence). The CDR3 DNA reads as TGTGCCAGCAGCTTGATGACAGGGTCGAGTGGGGAGCTGTTTTTT. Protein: CASSLMTGSSGELFF.

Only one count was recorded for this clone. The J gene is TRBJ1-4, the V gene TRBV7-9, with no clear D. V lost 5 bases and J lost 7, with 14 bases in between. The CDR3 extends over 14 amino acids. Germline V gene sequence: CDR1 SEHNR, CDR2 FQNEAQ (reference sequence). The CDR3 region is CASSPIRGGEKLFF. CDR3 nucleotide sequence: TGTGCCAGCAGCCCGATCCGGGGTGGTGAAAAACTGTTTTTT.

The CDR3 DNA sequence: TGTGCCACCACCGGTGGGTGGTCAAATCAGCCCCAGCATTTT. Amino acid sequence: CATTGGWSNQPQHF. The rearrangement links TRBV6-5 to TRBJ1-5; D remains unclear. Trimming took off 10 bases at V and 4 bases at J, with 17 bases between the two ends. CDR3 length equals 14 residues. In germline, CDR1 is MNHEY, CDR2 SVGAGI.

The CDR3 region is CASSATGREQYF. The CDR3 DNA reads TGTGCCAGCAGCGCCACAGGGCGCGAGCAGTACTTC. V gene TRBV2 combines with J gene TRBJ2-7; TRBD1 might be the D (6 bases). CDR1 and CDR2 from the germline V gene are SNHLY and FYNNEI. The CDR3 is made up of 12 amino acids. Deletions cut 6 bases from V and 6 bases from J, with 12 bases between.

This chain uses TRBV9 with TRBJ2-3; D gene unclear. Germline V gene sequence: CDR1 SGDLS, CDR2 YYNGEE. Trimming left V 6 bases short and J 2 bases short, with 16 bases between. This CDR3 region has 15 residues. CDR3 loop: CASTPLGLDTDTQYF. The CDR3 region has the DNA TGTGCCAGCACCCCCCTAGGTTTGGACACAGATACGCAGTATTTT.

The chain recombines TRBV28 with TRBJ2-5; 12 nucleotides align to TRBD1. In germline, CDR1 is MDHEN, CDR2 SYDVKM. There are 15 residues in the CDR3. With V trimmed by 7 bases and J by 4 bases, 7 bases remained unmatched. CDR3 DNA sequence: TGTGCCAGCACCGGGGGACAGGGGGCGGGAGAGACCCAGTACTTC. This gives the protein CASTGGQGAGETQYF.

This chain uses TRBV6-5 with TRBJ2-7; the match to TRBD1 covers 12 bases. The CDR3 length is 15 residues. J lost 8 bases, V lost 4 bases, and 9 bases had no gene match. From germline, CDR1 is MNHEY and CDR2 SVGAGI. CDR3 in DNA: TGTGCCAGCAGTTTATTCTCGGGACAGGGGGCTCAGCAGTACTTC. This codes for CASSLFSGQGAQQYF.

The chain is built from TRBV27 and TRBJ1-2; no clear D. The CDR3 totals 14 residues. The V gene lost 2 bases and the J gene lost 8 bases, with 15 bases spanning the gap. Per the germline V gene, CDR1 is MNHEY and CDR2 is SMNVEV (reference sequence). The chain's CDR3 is CASSLIRTGLGYTF. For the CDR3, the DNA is TGTGCCAGCAGTTTAATCCGGACCGGACTCGGCTACACCTTC.

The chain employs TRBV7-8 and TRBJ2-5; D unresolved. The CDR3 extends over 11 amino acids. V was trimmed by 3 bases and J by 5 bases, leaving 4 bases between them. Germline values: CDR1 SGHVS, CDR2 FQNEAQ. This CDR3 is CASSFAETQYF. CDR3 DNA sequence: TGTGCCAGCAGCTTCGCGGAGACCCAGTACTTC. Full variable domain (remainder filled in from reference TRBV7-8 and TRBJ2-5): GAGVSQSPRYKVAKRGQDVALRCDPISGHVSLFWYQQALGQGPEFLTYFQNEAQLDKSGLPSDRFFAERPEGSVSTLKIQRTQQEDSAVYLCASSFAETQYFGPGTRLLVL.

CDR3: CASSQDINEQFF. The CDR3 DNA follows: TGTGCCAGCAGCCAAGATATCAATGAGCAGTTCTTC. The chain joins TRBV14 to TRBJ2-1; D remains unclear. V shed 0 bases and J shed 6 bases, with 3 bases lying between them. There are 12 residues in the CDR3. CDR1 is SGHDN and CDR2 is FVKESK in the germline V gene.

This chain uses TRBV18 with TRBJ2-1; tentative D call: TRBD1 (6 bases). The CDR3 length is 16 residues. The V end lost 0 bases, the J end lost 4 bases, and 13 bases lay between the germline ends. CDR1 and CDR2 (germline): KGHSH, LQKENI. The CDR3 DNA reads TGTGCCAGCTCACCACCGGTCAGGGGCCGTTACAATGAGCAGTTCTTC. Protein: CASSPPVRGRYNEQFF.

CDR3 sequence (DNA): TGCGCCAGCAGCCAAGGGCGGCCCTCCTACGAGCAGTACTTC. Encoded protein: CASSQGRPSYEQYF. The V and J genes are TRBV4-1 and TRBJ2-5, with D hard to call. Judging by the DNA end, TRBJ2-7 fits better; the J call may be wrong. Germline CDR1 reads MGHRA; CDR2 reads YSYEKL. The CDR3 runs 14 residues.